This T cell receptor beta chain comes out of a study of shared clonotypes between healthy human individuals. This CDR3 comprises 14 residues. Between the trimmed V and J ends, which lost 1 base and 4 bases, there was a span of 10 bases. CDR1 and CDR2 (germline): MDHEN, SYDVKM. The data were produced by immunoSEQ multiplex PCR, yet TCRdb's version contains in-frame clones alone and is incomplete. The table includes just over 2,000,000 clones, 85% to 95% detected once. The material sequenced was naive CD4+ T cells sorted from blood. Subset meaning: CD45RA+ positively selected. The J gene is TRBJ1-2, the V gene TRBV28; D is unresolved. The TCR was taken from a man younger than 30 in good health. In nucleotides, the CDR3 is TGTGCCAGCAGTTTATCGGCCCAGGCCTATGGCTACACCTTC. Translated, it gives CASSLSAQAYGYTF.